This is a list of T cell receptor beta chains from one sample in a study of cytomegalovirus exposure and HLA in healthy donors. Produced via immunoSEQ multiplex PCR; TCRdb's table is partial and in-frame only. Recorded here are about 48,000 clones; the top ten clones represent around 5.6%. Sequencing was carried out using PBMCs. The receptors here all came from a male donor in good health and CMV-seropositive. The CDR3 runs from the conserved cysteine through the conserved F or W. Each record gives: J gene, CDR3 length, V gene, D gene, CDR3 protein, CDR3 DNA. A D gene is named only where the DNA matches it firmly.

TRBJ1-5,13,TRBV6-6,.,CASHQGSNQPQHF,TGTGCCAGTCACCAGGGGAGCAATCAGCCCCAGCATTTT
TRBJ1-2,17,TRBV18,TRBD1,CASSPDLAGTEYYGYTF,TGTGCCAGCTCTCCCGACCTGGCCGGGACAGAATACTATGGCTACACCTTC
TRBJ1-2,13,TRBV5-4,.,CASSLEGYYGYTF,TGTGCCAGCAGCTTGGAGGGGTACTATGGCTACACCTTC
TRBJ2-7,12,TRBV6-6,TRBD1,CASSYDRAEQYF,TGTGCCAGCAGTTACGACAGGGCCGAGCAGTACTTC
TRBJ2-2,16,TRBV7-9,TRBD2,CASSLPAGAFTGELFF,TGTGCCAGCAGCTTACCAGCGGGGGCTTTCACCGGGGAGCTGTTTTTT
TRBJ1-3,15,TRBV7-6,.,CASSLGGGGRNTIYF,TGTGCCAGCAGCTTAGGAGGTGGTGGAAGAAACACCATATATTTT
TRBJ2-1,16,TRBV19,TRBD2,CASSSTSGGPHSEQFF,TGTGCCAGTAGTTCGACTAGCGGGGGGCCCCACAGTGAGCAGTTCTTC
TRBJ1-6,14,TRBV7-9,TRBD1,CASSLDRGESPLHF,TGTGCCAGCAGCTTAGACAGGGGGGAGTCACCCCTCCACTTT
TRBJ1-6,14,TRBV6-5,.,CASSSTGNYSPLHF,TGTGCCAGCAGCTCCACCGGGAACTATTCACCCCTCCACTTT
TRBJ1-1,12,TRBV2,TRBD1,CASLQGAGEAFF,TGTGCCAGCTTACAGGGGGCCGGTGAAGCTTTCTTT
TRBJ1-4,14,TRBV10-1,.,CASTRTGQGEKLFF,TGCGCCAGCACTCGAACAGGGCAGGGTGAAAAACTGTTTTTT
TRBJ1-6,18,TRBV7-9,.,CASSLHSSGSAYNSPLHF,TGTGCCAGCAGCTTACACAGTTCTGGTAGCGCCTATAATTCACCCCTCCACTTT
TRBJ1-6,15,TRBV6-5,.,CASSAPGAINSPLHF,TGTGCCAGCAGTGCCCCGGGAGCCATTAATTCACCCCTCCACTTT
TRBJ1-1,14,TRBV9,TRBD1,CASSVGGTGTEAFF,TGTGCCAGCAGCGTAGGAGGGACAGGCACTGAAGCTTTCTTT
TRBJ2-5,13,TRBV5-4,TRBD1,CASSSGQGETQYF,TGTGCCAGCAGCTCGGGACAGGGTGAGACCCAGTACTTC
TRBJ1-1,12,TRBV10-3,.,CAISEGVTEAFF,TGTGCCATCAGTGAAGGGGTGACTGAAGCTTTCTTT
TRBJ2-3,12,TRBV12-5,.,CATSGHTDTQYF,TGTGCTACGTCCGGACACACAGATACGCAGTATTTT
TRBJ2-7,11,TRBV5-1,TRBD1,CASSDRAEQYF,TGCGCCAGCAGCGACAGGGCTGAGCAGTACTTC
TRBJ2-3,16,TRBV13,TRBD2,CASSATSGGAVDTQYF,TGTGCCAGCAGCGCTACTAGCGGGGGGGCCGTAGATACGCAGTATTTT
TRBJ1-2,11,TRBV30,.,CACFFFYGYTF,TGTGCCTGTTTCTTCTTCTATGGCTACACCTTC
TRBJ1-2,17,TRBV21-1,.,CASSKGDRGKFSYGYTF,TGTGCCAGCAGCAAAGGGGACAGGGGGAAGTTCTCCTATGGCTACACCTTC
TRBJ2-3,17,TRBV27,TRBD2,CASSLSIAGGPTDTQYF,TGTGCCAGCAGTTTATCGATAGCGGGGGGGCCTACAGATACGCAGTATTTT
TRBJ2-7,13,TRBV7-8,TRBD1,CASSRDRASEQYF,TGTGCCAGCAGCCGGGACAGGGCTTCCGAGCAGTACTTC
TRBJ1-6,14,TRBV2,.,CASSATANNSPLHF,TGTGCCAGCAGCGCAACAGCAAATAATTCACCCCTCCACTTT
TRBJ2-6,14,TRBV5-5,.,CASSLPGWANVLTF,TGTGCCAGCAGCTTACCCGGGTGGGCCAACGTCCTGACTTTC
TRBJ1-1,13,TRBV27,.,CASSFGPHLVAFF,TGTGCCAGCAGTTTTGGCCCTCACCTGGTAGCTTTCTTT
TRBJ2-1,16,TRBV4-2,TRBD2,CASSQDASGGYNEQFF,TGTGCCAGCAGCCAAGATGCAAGCGGGGGCTACAATGAGCAGTTCTTC
TRBJ2-1,14,TRBV27,TRBD1,CASGGTGAYNEQFF,TGTGCCAGTGGAGGGACAGGGGCCTACAATGAGCAGTTCTTC
TRBJ1-1,13,TRBV10-2,.,CASSEGARTEAFF,TGCGCCAGCAGTGAGGGCGCGAGGACTGAAGCTTTCTTT
TRBJ1-2,15,TRBV4-2,.,CASSQGNDRPDGYTF,TGTGCCAGCAGCCAAGGTAATGACAGGCCTGATGGCTACACCTTC
TRBJ1-2,13,TRBV19,TRBD1,CASSGDSFYGYTF,TGTGCCAGTAGCGGGGACAGTTTCTATGGCTACACCTTC
TRBJ2-2,14,TRBV7-2,.,CASSPDRPTGELFF,TGTGCCAGCAGCCCAGACAGACCCACCGGGGAGCTGTTTTTT
TRBJ2-7,13,TRBV6-5,TRBD1,CASSRDRGYEQYF,TGTGCCAGCAGTAGGGACAGGGGTTACGAGCAGTACTTC
TRBJ2-7,18,TRBV14,.,CASSRSPFRGESSYEQYF,TGTGCCAGCAGCCGGAGCCCCTTCCGTGGGGAGAGCTCCTACGAGCAGTACTTC
TRBJ2-2,16,TRBV4-2,TRBD2,CASSLSSGGNTGELFF,TGTGCCAGCAGCCTTTCTAGCGGGGGCAACACCGGGGAGCTGTTTTTT
TRBJ1-2,15,TRBV18,TRBD1,CASSPPGQGSYGYTF,TGTGCCAGCTCACCACCGGGACAGGGTTCCTATGGCTACACCTTC
TRBJ1-4,15,TRBV6-4,.,CASSENEGANEKLFF,TGTGCCAGCAGTGAAAACGAAGGGGCTAATGAAAAACTGTTTTTT
TRBJ2-3,15,TRBV7-2,TRBD2,CASSFRGGAGDTQYF,TGTGCCAGCAGCTTTCGGGGGGGGGCAGGTGATACGCAGTATTTT
TRBJ2-7,13,TRBV10-1,.,CASSERRAYEQYF,TGCGCCAGCAGTGAGCGCAGGGCCTACGAGCAGTACTTC
TRBJ2-5,16,TRBV27,TRBD2,CASSLSASGAKETQYF,TGTGCCAGCAGTTTATCGGCTAGCGGGGCTAAAGAGACCCAGTACTTC
TRBJ2-5,15,TRBV10-1,.,CASTDSGGSQETQYF,TGCGCCAGCACGGACTCCGGGGGAAGTCAAGAGACCCAGTACTTC
TRBJ1-2,13,TRBV4-2,TRBD1,CASSRDRFNGYTF,TGTGCCAGCAGCCGGGACAGGTTTAATGGCTACACCTTC
TRBJ1-4,15,TRBV2,.,CASKTQGAALEKLFF,TGTGCCAGCAAGACTCAAGGGGCCGCACTCGAAAAACTGTTTTTT
TRBJ1-2,19,TRBV13,.,CASSPSGQKVVFTNYGYTF,TGTGCCAGCAGCCCGAGTGGGCAGAAAGTAGTTTTTACTAACTATGGCTACACCTTC
TRBJ2-4,14,TRBV10-3,TRBD2,CAISEARTSLFSYF,TGTGCCATCAGTGAGGCACGGACTAGCCTTTTCTCATACTTC
TRBJ2-6,19,TRBV4-3,TRBD1,CASSQGGQGRFSGANVLTF,TGCGCCAGCAGCCAAGGTGGACAGGGTCGCTTCTCTGGGGCCAACGTCCTGACTTTC
TRBJ2-1,16,TRBV7-2,.,CASSSGPGAAYNEQFF,TGTGCCAGCAGCTCCGGCCCCGGTGCGGCCTACAATGAGCAGTTCTTC
TRBJ1-1,12,TRBV6-4,.,CASSDSGREAFF,TGTGCCAGCAGTGACTCGGGCAGAGAAGCTTTCTTT
TRBJ1-1,13,TRBV7-7,.,CASSLAWNTEAFF,TGTGCCAGCAGCTTGGCCTGGAACACTGAAGCTTTCTTT
TRBJ2-3,16,TRBV7-2,.,CASSLIRIGATDTQYF,TGTGCCAGCAGCTTAATCCGAATTGGGGCCACAGATACGCAGTATTTT
TRBJ1-1,13,TRBV5-1,.,CASRVSGNTEAFF,TGCGCCTCTCGGGTCTCGGGAAACACTGAAGCTTTCTTT
TRBJ1-2,17,TRBV27,TRBD1,CASSSMNRGGANYGYTF,TGTGCCAGCAGTTCAATGAACAGGGGGGGAGCTAACTATGGCTACACCTTC
TRBJ1-2,16,TRBV7-9,TRBD1,CASSLSGTGVNYGYTF,TGTGCCAGCAGCTTATCGGGGACAGGGGTTAACTATGGCTACACCTTC
TRBJ2-7,15,TRBV18,TRBD1,CASSPRTGRSYEQYF,TGTGCCAGCTCACCAAGGACAGGGCGGTCCTACGAGCAGTACTTC
TRBJ2-7,11,TRBV20-1,.,CSAQQGYEQYF,TGCAGTGCACAACAGGGTTACGAGCAGTACTTC